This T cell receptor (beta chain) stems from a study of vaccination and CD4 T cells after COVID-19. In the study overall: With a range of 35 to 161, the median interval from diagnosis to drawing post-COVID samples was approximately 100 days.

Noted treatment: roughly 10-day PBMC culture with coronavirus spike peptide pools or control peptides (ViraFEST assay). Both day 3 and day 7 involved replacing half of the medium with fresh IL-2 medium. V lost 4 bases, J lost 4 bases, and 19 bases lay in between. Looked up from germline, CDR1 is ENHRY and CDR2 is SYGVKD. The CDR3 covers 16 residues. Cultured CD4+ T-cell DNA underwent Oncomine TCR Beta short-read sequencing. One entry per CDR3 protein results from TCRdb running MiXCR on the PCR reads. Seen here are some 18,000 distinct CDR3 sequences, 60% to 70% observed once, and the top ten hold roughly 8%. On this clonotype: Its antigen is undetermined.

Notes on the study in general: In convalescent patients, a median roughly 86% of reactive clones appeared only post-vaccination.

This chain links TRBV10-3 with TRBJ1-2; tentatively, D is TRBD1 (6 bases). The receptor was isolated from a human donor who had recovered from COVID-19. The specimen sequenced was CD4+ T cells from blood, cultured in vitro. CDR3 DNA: TGTGCCATCAGTGTAGGGATGGAGGGGGAGATCTATGGCTACACCTTC. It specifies CAISVGMEGEIYGYTF.